This record concerns one T cell receptor beta chain sequence. The data were obtained in a study of CD8 T cells in Susac syndrome. RNA was extracted with the RNeasy kit, and a quantity of roughly 0.45 to 1 ug was reverse transcribed using random hexamers. Using its own MiXCR run on the immunoSEQ multiplex PCR reads, TCRdb lists one record per CDR3 protein. The data contain over 350,000 distinct CDR3 sequences, 75% to 90% of them singletons. Trimming cost V 3 bases and J 0 bases, with 11 bases left between them. The CDR3 extends over 15 amino acids. Germline V gene data show CDR1 as MDHEN and CDR2 as SYDVKM.

Sequenced sample: CD8+ T cells from PBMCs. The chain couples TRBV28 to TRBJ2-5; D call uncertain. This TCR was sampled from a human donor with multiple sclerosis. This CDR3 reads CASSFLYKNQETQYF. The CDR3 DNA reads as TGTGCCAGCAGTTTTTTGTACAAGAACCAAGAGACCCAGTACTTC.